The clone carrying this TCR beta chain was seen repeatedly, ten times or more. Its specificity is unknown. The data derive from a study of T-cell reconstitution after alpha-beta-depleted transplantation in children. Study-level points and caveats: T-cell numbers and diversity one year post-transplant derived largely from freshly generated T cells. Several hundred expanded graft clones reportedly gave rise to the alpha-beta T cells present about two months after transplant. Elevated TCRbeta diversity at day 60 was traced, in some patients, to surviving recipient T cells and thymic progenitors.

Unique molecular identifiers were used to barcode this TCRbeta library. TCRdb itself ran the PCR reads through MiXCR, one entry per CDR3 protein. The data hold 200,000 to 300,000 distinct CDR3 sequences, with 8.2% observed a single time. Material: PBMCs, mostly from graft donor cells, obtained 180 days after TCRalphabeta/CD19-depleted stem cell transplant. The receptor's source is a male patient aged 10 to 17 who had a stem cell transplant for acute lymphoblastic leukemia, so the T cells may come from the graft donor.

The CDR3 DNA is TGTGCCAGCTCTCAGACGGAGACCCAGTACTTC. Encoded protein: CASSQTETQYF. This rearrangement joins TRBV18 to TRBJ2-5; D is unresolved. CDR1 KGHSH and CDR2 LQKENI come from the germline V gene. This CDR3 is 11 amino acids long. Trimming shortened V by 6 bases and J by 5 bases, and 7 bases separated the two germline ends.